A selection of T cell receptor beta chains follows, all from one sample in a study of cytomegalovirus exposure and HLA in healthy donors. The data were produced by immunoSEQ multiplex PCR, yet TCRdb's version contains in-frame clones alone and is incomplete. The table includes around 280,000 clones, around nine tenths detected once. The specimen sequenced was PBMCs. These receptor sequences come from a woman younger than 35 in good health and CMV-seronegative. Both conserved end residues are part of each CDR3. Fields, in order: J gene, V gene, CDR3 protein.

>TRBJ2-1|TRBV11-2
CASSLEGAYNEQFF
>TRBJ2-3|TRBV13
CASSFERGRTDTQYF
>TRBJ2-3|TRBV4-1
CASSQLSGGSTDTQYF
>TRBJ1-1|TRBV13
CASSPPGETEAFF
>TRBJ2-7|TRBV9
CASSVGPGGQEEQYF
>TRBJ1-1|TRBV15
CATSRGPQGNTEAFF
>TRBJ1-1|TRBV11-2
CASSPGIYSNTEAFF
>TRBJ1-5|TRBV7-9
CASSAYGTYQPQHF
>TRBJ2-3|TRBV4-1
CASSPLAGEATDTQYF
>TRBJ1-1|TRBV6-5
CASVSEVGAAFF
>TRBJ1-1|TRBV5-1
CASSFSSGGTEAFF
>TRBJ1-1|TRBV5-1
CASMWRRDEVLRAEAFF
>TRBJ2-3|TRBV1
CTSSQQTSGVDTQYF
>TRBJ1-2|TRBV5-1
CASSLDRGSGYTF
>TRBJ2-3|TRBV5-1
CASSGTGRRGGPKTDTQYF
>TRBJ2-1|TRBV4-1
CASRGLGWRSYNEQFF
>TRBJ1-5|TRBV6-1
CASSEGAQRSQPQHF
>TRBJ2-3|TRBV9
CASSGGSTDTQYF
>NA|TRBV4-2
CASSHPGGGRSYEQYF
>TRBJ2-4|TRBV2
CASSGEGWRAKNIQYF
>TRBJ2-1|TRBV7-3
CSSSLWLYNEQFF
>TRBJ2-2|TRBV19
CASSNPGQGGTGELFF
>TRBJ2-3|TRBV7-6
CASSLAGGADTQYF
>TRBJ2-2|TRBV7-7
CVATGDTGELFF
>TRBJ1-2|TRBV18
CASSPGLYGYTF
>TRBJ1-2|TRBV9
CASSIPGTGDDYGYTF
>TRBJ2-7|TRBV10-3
CAISEQPGLAGYGAYEQYF
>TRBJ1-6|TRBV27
CASSLPQGHNSPLHF
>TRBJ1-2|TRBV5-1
CASSFRQGNHYGYTF
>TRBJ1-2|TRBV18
CASSPAGDNYGYTF
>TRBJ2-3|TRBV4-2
CASSQSTAADTQYF
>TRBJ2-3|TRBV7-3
CASSSPQTAKQYF
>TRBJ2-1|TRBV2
CASSPEGLAEYNEQFF
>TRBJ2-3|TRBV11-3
CASSLGGVETRTDTQYF
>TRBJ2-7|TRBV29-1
CSVVGTTYEQYF
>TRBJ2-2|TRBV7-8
CASSLRDSLVTGELFF
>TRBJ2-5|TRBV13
CASSLAQVYETQYF
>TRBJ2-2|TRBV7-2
CASSLLPITGELFF
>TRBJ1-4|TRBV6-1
CASSEMGGRGQGVEKLFF
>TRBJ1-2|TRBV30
CAWSRRGAYYYGYTF
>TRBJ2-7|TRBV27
CAGSETDTAPYEQYF
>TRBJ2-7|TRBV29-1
CSGSGQGYEQYF
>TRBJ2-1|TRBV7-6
CASSVTSGGLDEQFF
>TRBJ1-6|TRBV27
CASGFRTGILSSPLHF
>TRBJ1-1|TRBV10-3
CAISEEGSTYNTEAFF
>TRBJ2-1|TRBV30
CAWDQTGTSYNEQFF
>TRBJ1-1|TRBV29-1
CSVEEDYRGNTEAFF
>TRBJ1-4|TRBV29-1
CSVHWDSPNEKLFF
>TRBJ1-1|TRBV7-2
CASSLQGVITEAFF
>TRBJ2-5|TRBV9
CASSVALGQETQYF
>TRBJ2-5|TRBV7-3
CASSLSGRAGAEEQYF
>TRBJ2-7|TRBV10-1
CASSAGSSGTGSLGEQYF